The sample holds a few counts of the clone carrying this TCR beta chain. Sequenced by immunoSEQ multiplex PCR; TCRdb stores in-frame clones only, minus some. The sample carries over 100,000 clones, more than 85% recorded once. The CDR3 runs to 16 residues. CDR1 is KGHSH, CDR2 LQKENI, per germline. Trimming took 4 bases from V and 2 from J; bases not matched to a gene: 7. This specimen comes from a study of T cell changes during pregnancy in multiple sclerosis. The sample was peripheral blood, taken in the third trimester of pregnancy. This sequence originates from a female donor with multiple sclerosis, enrolled in a pregnancy study. The V call is TRBV18, the J call TRBJ1-5; 8 bases map to TRBD1. CDR3 residues: CASSLFETGGNQPQHF. For the CDR3, the DNA is TGTGCCAGCTCACTATTCGAGACAGGGGGCAATCAGCCCCAGCATTTT.